This passage covers 3 T cell receptor beta chains from one sample sequenced in a study of blood T cell repertoires in COVID-19. The protocol was immunoSEQ multiplex PCR, while the TCRdb copy is restricted to in-frame clones and leaves out a portion. Seen here are tens of thousands of clones, about 80% observed once, and the top ten hold 4.5%. The material sequenced was peripheral blood. The receptors were sampled from an older woman with acute or convalescent COVID-19.

About this clone: Within the sample, other DNA sequences also encode this same CDR3. The gene calls are TRBV18 and TRBJ2-5; TRBD1 aligns across 7 bases. The ends lost 2 bases at V and 1 base at J; junction bases unmatched: 1. The CDR3 loop spans 14 amino acids. The germline V gene has CDR1 KGHSH and CDR2 LQKENI. CDR3: CASSPGTAQETQYF. In DNA, the CDR3 is TGTGCCAGCTCACCAGGGACAGCCCAAGAGACCCAGTACTTC. Variable domain in full (rest from reference TRBV18 and TRBJ2-5): NAGVMQNPRHLVRRRGQEARLRCSPMKGHSHVYWYRQLPEEGLKFMVYLQKENIIDESGMPKERFSAEFPKEGPSILRIQQVVRGDSAAYFCASSPGTAQETQYFGPGTRLLVL.

This sequence joins TRBV3-1 (or the pseudogene TRBV3-2) and TRBJ1-3; D ambiguous. Germline CDR1 and CDR2: LGHDT and YNNKEL (reference sequence). Trimming took off 1 base at V and 2 bases at J, with 3 bases between the two ends. There are 13 residues in the CDR3. CDR3 in amino acids: CASSQAPGNTIYF. The DNA for the CDR3 is TGTGCCAGCAGCCAAGCTCCTGGAAACACCATATATTTT.

J is TRBJ2-2 and V is TRBV4-2; 8 nucleotides match TRBD2. The CDR3 has 16 amino acids. The V and J ends lost 0 bases and 1 base, in that order; junction bases with no gene match: 1. Germline V gives CDR1 LGHNA, CDR2 YNFKEQ. CDR3 loop: CASSQDGTRNTGELFF. The CDR3 DNA reads as TGTGCCAGCAGCCAAGATGGGACTAGGAACACCGGGGAGCTGTTTTTT.